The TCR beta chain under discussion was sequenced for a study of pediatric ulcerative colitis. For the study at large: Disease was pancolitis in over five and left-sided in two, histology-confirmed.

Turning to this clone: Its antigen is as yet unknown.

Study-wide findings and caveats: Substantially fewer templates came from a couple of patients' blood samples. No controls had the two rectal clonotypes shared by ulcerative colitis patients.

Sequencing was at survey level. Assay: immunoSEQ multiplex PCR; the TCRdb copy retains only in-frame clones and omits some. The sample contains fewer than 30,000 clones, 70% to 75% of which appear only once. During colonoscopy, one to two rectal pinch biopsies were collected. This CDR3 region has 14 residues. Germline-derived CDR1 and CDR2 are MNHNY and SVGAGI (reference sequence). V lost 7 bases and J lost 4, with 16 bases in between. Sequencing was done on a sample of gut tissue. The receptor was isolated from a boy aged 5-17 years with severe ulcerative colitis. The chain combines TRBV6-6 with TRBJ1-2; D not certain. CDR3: CASTERVASYGYTF. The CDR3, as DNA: TGTGCCAGCACGGAAAGGGTGGCGAGCTATGGCTACACCTTC.